Presented here are 25 T cell receptor beta chains from one specimen sequenced in a study of T cell responses to AZD1222 COVID-19 vaccine. Profiling relied on immunoSEQ multiplex PCR, and the TCRdb table lists in-frame clones only, not all of them. The table includes about 140,000 clones, over 90% detected once. Sequencing used peripheral blood, obtained on day 0 of AZD1222 vaccination. These TCRs come from an adult in good health.

This sequence joins TRBV7-8 and TRBJ1-5, with D hard to call. The CDR3 extends over 15 amino acids. Germline V gives CDR1 SGHVS, CDR2 FQNEAQ. The V end lost 0 bases, the J end lost 2 bases, and 8 bases lay between the germline ends. The CDR3: CASSLAGNGNQPQHF. The CDR3 DNA reads TGTGCCAGCAGCTTAGCGGGTAACGGCAATCAGCCCCAGCATTTT.

This clone is a singleton in its sample. The gene calls are TRBV18 and TRBJ2-5; the D gene is possibly TRBD2 (6 bases). V lost 3 bases and J 5 bases, leaving 19 bases between the germline ends. Germline lookup yields CDR1 KGHSH and CDR2 LQKENI. CDR3 length: 16 residues. The CDR3 here is CASSPATKEGSETQYF. In DNA, the CDR3 is TGTGCCAGCTCACCCGCTACCAAGGAGGGGTCGGAGACCCAGTACTTC.

V usage is TRBV30 and J usage is TRBJ1-2; 7 nucleotides line up with TRBD1. V shed 3 bases, J shed 2 bases, and the junction held 6 bases outside the gene matches. The CDR3 is 14 residues long. Germline CDR1 and CDR2: GTSNPN and SVGIG (reference sequence). The CDR3, as DNA: TGTGCCTGGAGGGGAAAACAGGGGAACTATGGCTACACCTTC. This sequence encodes CAWRGKQGNYGYTF.

This chain joins TRBV6-2 or TRBV6-3 and TRBJ1-1; no firm D call. This CDR3 region has 13 residues. Trimming cost V 2 bases and J 1 base, with 5 bases left between them. Germline-derived CDR1 and CDR2 are MNHEY and SVGEGT. The CDR3 coding sequence is TGTGCCAGCAGTTACCTCGGGAACACTGAAGCTTTCTTT. Its translation: CASSYLGNTEAFF.

The CDR3 here is CASSSQLSGGAGEQYF. The CDR3 bases are TGCGCCAGCAGCTCCCAACTCAGCGGGGGGGCCGGGGAGCAGTACTTC. The chain carries TRBV5-1 and TRBJ2-7, with 10 bases that match TRBD2. The CDR3 length is 16 residues. After removal of 3 bases from V and 7 bases from J, the junction contained 13 bases not matched to a gene. From germline, CDR1 is SGHRS and CDR2 YFSETQ. Filled out from reference TRBV5-1 and TRBJ2-7, the complete variable domain reads KAGVTQTPRYLIKTRGQQVTLSCSPISGHRSVSWYQQTPGQGLQFLFEYFSETQRNKGNFPGRFSGRQFSNSRSEMNVSTLELGDSALYLCASSSQLSGGAGEQYFGPGTRLTVT.

This clone was seen just once. Other DNA sequences of this sample code for an identical CDR3. This sequence joins TRBV7-3 and TRBJ1-1, with D unclear. Germline V CDR1 and CDR2: SGHTA, FQGTGA. This CDR3 is 13 amino acids long. V was trimmed by 1 base and J by 4 bases, leaving 7 bases between them. The CDR3 DNA is TGTGCCAGCAGCTTAAAGGGAGGCACTGAAGCTTTCTTT. Its translation: CASSLKGGTEAFF.

The chain uses TRBV6-5 and TRBJ1-4; TRBD1 is a possible D gene (6 bases). The CDR3 is 13 amino acids. From germline, CDR1 is MNHEY and CDR2 SVGAGI. V was clipped by 9 bases and J by 3 bases, with 11 bases between them. The CDR3 DNA is TGTGCCAGTCACCGGACAGCTAATGAAAAACTGTTTTTT. Translating gives CASHRTANEKLFF.

V gene TRBV28 combines with J gene TRBJ2-7, with 9 bases aligning to TRBD1. Unmatched junction bases numbered 6, after V lost 8 bases and J lost 4 bases. The CDR3 spans 13 residues. CDR1 is MDHEN and CDR2 is SYDVKM in the germline V gene. CDR3 amino acids: CASYGTGTYEQYF. CDR3 bases: TGTGCCAGCTACGGGACAGGGACGTACGAGCAGTACTTC. Full variable domain (remainder filled in from reference TRBV28 and TRBJ2-7): DVKVTQSSRYLVKRTGEKVFLECVQDMDHENMFWYRQDPGLGLRLIYFSYDVKMKEKGDIPEGYSVSREKKERFSLILESASTNQTSMYLCASYGTGTYEQYFGPGTRLTVT.

V gene TRBV7-2 combines with J gene TRBJ1-1; a weak D match, TRBD1 (5 bases). V gave up 4 bases and J gave up 5 bases, with 11 bases separating them. Germline V CDR1 and CDR2: SGHTA, FQGNSA. The CDR3 consists of 13 residues. CDR3 sequence reads: CASSSPPGTEAFF. The CDR3 coding sequence is TGTGCCAGCAGCTCCCCTCCAGGGACTGAAGCTTTCTTT.

This clone showed up just once. The chain joins TRBV10-3 to TRBJ2-7, with 11 bases matching TRBD1. This CDR3 has 15 amino acids. Germline assignment: CDR1 ENHRY and CDR2 SYGVKD. V lost 10 bases to trimming and J lost 6 bases; unmatched junction nucleotides: 14. The DNA of the CDR3 is TGTGCCACCCGCGTCGGGACAGGGGGTCTGGGCGAGCAGTACTTC. Residues: CATRVGTGGLGEQYF.

The chain recombines TRBV18 with TRBJ1-5; D not certain. Trimming stripped 4 bases from V and 2 bases from J, with 21 bases between. CDR1 KGHSH and CDR2 LQKENI come from the germline V gene. This CDR3 comprises 18 residues. The CDR3 here is CASSLNTGATSGNQPQHF. The DNA for the CDR3 is TGTGCCAGCTCACTAAATACTGGCGCTACCTCGGGCAATCAGCCCCAGCATTTT.

The gene calls are TRBV7-3 and TRBJ1-1; possible D gene TRBD1, 5 bases. Germline V lookup: CDR1 SGHTA, CDR2 FQGTGA. The CDR3 runs to 14 residues. Trimming removed 5 bases from V and 5 bases from J, with 15 bases in between. The CDR3 protein is CASSDSSGLTEAFF. CDR3 sequence (DNA): TGTGCCAGCAGCGACTCCTCAGGGTTGACTGAAGCTTTCTTT.

The chain is built from TRBV7-3 and TRBJ1-6; TRBD1 matches at 7 bases. V lost 5 bases and J lost 9; bases outside the gene matches: 4. Germline V gives CDR1 SGHTA, CDR2 FQGTGA. The CDR3 has 13 amino acids. In DNA form, the CDR3 reads TGTGCCAGCAGCCAGGGGGATACTTCACCCCTCCACTTT. Protein: CASSQGDTSPLHF.

This chain joins TRBV6-1 and TRBJ2-5; D tentatively fits TRBD1 or TRBD2 (6 bases each). Germline CDR1 reads MNHNS; CDR2 reads SASEGT. The CDR3 length is 14 residues. Trimming took off 2 bases at V and 2 bases at J, with 9 bases between the two ends. The CDR3 protein is CASSEQGRQETQYF. The CDR3 nucleotides read TGTGCCAGCAGTGAACAGGGGAGGCAAGAGACCCAGTACTTC.

This clone appeared a single time. This chain connects TRBV7-2 to TRBJ2-3, with D possibly matching TRBD2 (6 bases). V dropped 1 base and J dropped 4 bases, with 12 bases sitting between them. This CDR3 is built from 15 residues. In germline, CDR1 is SGHTA, CDR2 FQGNSA. DNA for the CDR3: TGTGCCAGCAGCTTAGGGGCCCCTAGCGCAGATACGCAGTATTTT. Protein sequence: CASSLGAPSADTQYF.

This sequence joins TRBV4-3 and TRBJ2-1; D gene unclear. CDR1 LGHNA and CDR2 YSLEER come from the germline V gene. The CDR3 is 14 residues long. Trimming removed 0 bases at V and 8 bases at J, with 11 bases between. The CDR3 DNA is TGCGCCAGCAGCCAAGAGGTATTTAAGCATGAGCAGTTCTTC. The encoded protein is CASSQEVFKHEQFF.

V and J are TRBV5-1 and TRBJ1-2; D may be TRBD1 (6 bases). The length of the CDR3 is 14 residues. Trimming removed 4 bases from V and 8 bases from J, with 18 bases in between. CDR1 is SGHRS, CDR2 YFSETQ, per germline. The CDR3 is CASSQNPGEGGYTF. The CDR3 bases are TGCGCCAGCAGCCAAAACCCAGGGGAGGGCGGCTACACCTTC.

V gene TRBV28 combines with J gene TRBJ2-7; no definite D call. CDR3 length equals 15 residues. Germline assignment: CDR1 MDHEN and CDR2 SYDVKM. V dropped 5 bases and J dropped 0 bases, with 14 bases sitting between them. The DNA of the CDR3 is TGTGCCAGCAGTCTCCCCCTAGGGTTCTCCTACGAGCAGTACTTC. As protein: CASSLPLGFSYEQYF.

The genes are TRBV5-8 and TRBJ1-1; D gene uncertain. This CDR3 spans 13 amino acids. Germline V gene data show CDR1 as SGHTS and CDR2 as YDEGEE. The V gene lost 1 base and the J gene lost 3 bases, with 7 bases spanning the gap. The CDR3 loop reads CASSLWFDTEAFF. The CDR3 DNA reads TGTGCCAGCAGCTTGTGGTTCGACACTGAAGCTTTCTTT.

The CDR3 protein is CASRVTDRLNTEAFF. The CDR3 region has the DNA TGTGCCAGCAGAGTTACTGACAGATTGAACACTGAAGCTTTCTTT. V is TRBV6-5 and J is TRBJ1-1; TRBD1 is a possible D gene (5 bases). CDR1 is MNHEY, CDR2 SVGAGI, per germline. Trimming cost V 6 bases and J 0 bases, with 14 bases left between them. The length of the CDR3 is 15 residues.

The rearrangement uses TRBV4-3 and TRBJ2-1; 8 bases map to TRBD2. The CDR3 is 14 amino acids. J lost 3 bases, V lost 7 bases, and 5 bases had no gene match. The germline CDR1 and CDR2 sequences are LGHNA and YSLEER. The CDR3 DNA sequence: TGCGCCAGCAACCTGGGACTAGACTACAATGAGCAGTTCTTC. Protein: CASNLGLDYNEQFF.

The CDR3 sequence is CASSCTAGPKSEKLFF. DNA of the CDR3: TGTGCCAGCAGCTGTACGGCGGGCCCAAAGAGCGAAAAACTGTTTTTT. The V and J genes are TRBV21-1 and TRBJ1-4. TRBV21-1 is listed as a pseudogene. The CDR3 is 16 residues long.

CDR3 in amino acids: CASSETDGTGELFF. DNA for the CDR3: TGCGCCAGCAGCGAGACAGACGGCACCGGGGAGCTGTTTTTT. The V and J genes are TRBV5-1 and TRBJ2-2; tentatively, D is TRBD1 (5 bases). The germline V and J ends were trimmed by 4 bases and 4 bases, with 11 bases remaining between them. This CDR3 comprises 14 residues. Germline CDR1 is SGHRS and CDR2 is YFSETQ.

This chain joins TRBV2 and TRBJ2-5; TRBD2 is a possible D gene (5 bases). The CDR3 has 16 residues. From germline, CDR1 is SNHLY and CDR2 FYNNEI. The ends were cut back, 1 base at V and 0 bases at J, with 12 bases in the middle. This CDR3 is CASSEGVSGYQETQYF. CDR3 in DNA: TGTGCCAGCAGTGAAGGGGTGTCGGGGTACCAAGAGACCCAGTACTTC.

This chain connects TRBV7-2 to TRBJ2-3; the match to TRBD2 covers 11 bases. J lost 1 base, V lost 5 bases, and 5 bases had no gene match. Per germline, CDR1 SGHTA and CDR2 FQGNSA. There are 16 residues in the CDR3. CDR3 amino acids: CASSPRLAGRTDTQYF. Here the CDR3 DNA reads TGTGCCAGCAGCCCTAGACTAGCGGGACGCACAGATACGCAGTATTTT.